This T cell receptor (beta chain) was identified during a study of low-dose radiotherapy and immunotherapy resistance in tumors. Stated time point: before trial treatment. TRAV and TRBV primers primed cDNA for both TCRalpha and TCRbeta. Both a constant-region primer and a V-primer adapter served to amplify TCRs across 15 to 20 PCR cycles. TCRdb re-called the reads through MiXCR, storing one row per CDR3 protein. The sample consists of almost 40,000 distinct CDR3 sequences, roughly 31% of them appearing once. CDR1 SGHNT and CDR2 YENEEA come from the germline V gene. V lost 5 bases and J lost 7, with 18 bases in between. This CDR3 has 14 residues.

This sequence originates from a male donor with gallbladder cancer. Here the sequenced sample was PBMCs, taken before treatment. The genes are TRBV11-3 and TRBJ2-7, with D tentatively TRBD2 (6 bases). This CDR3 is CASSPGGERKEQYF. DNA of the CDR3: TGTGCCAGCAGCCCAGGAGGGGAGCGAAAGGAGCAGTACTTC.